What follows is one T cell receptor beta chain and its context. Its target is not known. Replicate PCRs for sorted subsets used 200 ng DNA; this equaled around 29,000 T cell genomes. In the original analysis: Owing to the provision of junction-only sequences devoid of quality scores by immunoSEQ, filtering differed. Assay: immunoSEQ multiplex PCR; the TCRdb copy retains only in-frame clones and omits some. That table furnishes V, J and clone size, whereas the DNA furnished D and trimming. The sample holds some 2,100,000 clones, 90% to 95% seen once. This CDR3 comprises 13 residues. Germline CDR1 ENHRY, CDR2 SYGVKD. Trimming removed 4 bases at V and 3 bases at J, with 9 bases between. The naive CD8 population came from CD45RO-negative cells selected for CCR7, without terminally differentiated effector memory CD45RA+ cells. These data come from a study of shared clonotypes between healthy human individuals. Findings and caveats of the study: Naive subsets typically showed greater estimated richness than memory subsets.

This receptor was obtained from a man aged 18 to 35 in good health. Some clones in this sample may be carry-over from other donors' samples. The chain uses TRBV10-3 and TRBJ1-1, with D unresolved. The sample consisted of naive CD8+ T cells from PBMCs. The CDR3 DNA sequence: TGTGCCATCAGTGGCAGCCCCGACACTGAAGCTTTCTTT. This sequence encodes CAISGSPDTEAFF.